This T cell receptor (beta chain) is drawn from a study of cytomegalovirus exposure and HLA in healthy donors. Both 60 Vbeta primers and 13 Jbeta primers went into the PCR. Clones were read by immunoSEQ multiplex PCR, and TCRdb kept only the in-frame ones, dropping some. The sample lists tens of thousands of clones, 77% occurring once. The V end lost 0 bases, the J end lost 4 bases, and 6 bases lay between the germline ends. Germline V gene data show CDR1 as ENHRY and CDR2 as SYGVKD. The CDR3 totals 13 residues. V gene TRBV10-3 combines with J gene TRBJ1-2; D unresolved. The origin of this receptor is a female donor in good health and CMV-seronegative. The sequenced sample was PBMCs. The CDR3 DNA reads TGTGCCATCAGTGAGTCGTCAGGCTATGGCTACACCTTC. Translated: CAISESSGYGYTF.